This TCR beta chain appears in the sequencing data of a study of response to subunit inactivated influenza vaccine. Study-level results: Few new T cells, the authors suggested, are recruited by each seasonal influenza vaccination.

The CDR3 runs to 15 residues. The germline V gene encodes CDR1 MDHEN and CDR2 SYDVKM. The V and J ends lost 2 bases and 2 bases, in that order; junction bases with no gene match: 3. TCRdb re-derived calls from the RT-PCR reads in MiXCR, one entry per CDR3 protein. The sample includes 500,000 to 650,000 distinct CDR3 sequences, approximately 7.6% of them seen just once. A remark on this clonotype: Its target is not known.

This rearrangement joins TRBV28 to TRBJ2-5, with 9 bases lining up with TRBD2. The clonotype originates from a man aged 50 to 69 who received an inactivated influenza vaccine. The source was PBMCs from blood, collected less than 30 months after vaccination. The CDR3 protein is CASSLALAGQETQYF. CDR3 bases: TGTGCCAGCAGTTTAGCGCTAGCGGGACAAGAGACCCAGTACTTC.